Listed here are 17 T cell receptor beta chains from one sample, sequenced in a study of blood T cell repertoires in COVID-19. The data were produced by immunoSEQ multiplex PCR, yet TCRdb's version contains in-frame clones alone and is incomplete. The data hold 160,000 or so clones, with approximately 80% observed a single time. The sequenced sample was PBMCs or T cells enriched from blood (not recorded which). The receptors come from a woman in her sixties who had recovered from COVID-19.

With regard to this clone: A much more abundant neighbour one base away suggests this may be a read error. The identical CDR3 is also encoded by other nucleotide sequences in the sample. The CDR3 reads CASSPGLAGGRTGELFF. In nucleotides, the CDR3 is TGCGCCAGCAGCCCGGGACTAGCGGGGGGGCGGACCGGGGAGCTGTTTTTT. The chain combines TRBV5-1 with TRBJ2-2; 16 bases are shared with TRBD2. J was trimmed by 5 bases and V by 4 bases; bases with no gene match: 5. Germline CDR1 reads SGHRS; CDR2 reads YFSETQ. This CDR3 spans 17 amino acids. Looking up the rest from reference TRBV5-1 and TRBJ2-2 gives the full variable domain: KAGVTQTPRYLIKTRGQQVTLSCSPISGHRSVSWYQQTPGQGLQFLFEYFSETQRNKGNFPGRFSGRQFSNSRSEMNVSTLELGDSALYLCASSPGLAGGRTGELFFGEGSRLTVL.

This clone was counted only a few times. DNA of the CDR3: TGTGCCAGCAGCTTAAAAGGGGATGACTCTGGAAACACCATATATTTT. This sequence encodes CASSLKGDDSGNTIYF. The chain is built from TRBV5-4 and TRBJ1-3; D is perhaps TRBD1 (5 bases). V was pared by 2 bases and J by 0 bases, with 12 bases between. Germline V CDR1 and CDR2: SGHNT, YYREEE (reference sequence). The CDR3 is made up of 16 amino acids.

This clone was detected a few times. The rearrangement links TRBV9 to TRBJ1-5; weak D call: TRBD1 (6 bases). In germline, CDR1 is SGDLS, CDR2 YYNGEE. There are 15 residues in the CDR3. V dropped 0 bases and J dropped 6 bases, with 13 bases sitting between them. In DNA form, the CDR3 reads TGTGCCAGCAGCGTAGATGGGGGCGCAAGTCAGCCCCAGCATTTT. This encodes CASSVDGGASQPQHF. Full variable domain (outside the CDR3, taken from reference TRBV9 and TRBJ1-5): DSGVTQTPKHLITATGQRVTLRCSPRSGDLSVYWYQQSLDQGLQFLIQYYNGEERAKGNILERFSAQQFPDLHSELNLSSLELGDSALYFCASSVDGGASQPQHFGDGTRLSIL.

This clone occurred once. The DNA for the CDR3 is TGCGCCAGCAGCTTGGGGACTAGCGGATCAGATACGCAGTATTTT. Translated, it gives CASSLGTSGSDTQYF. The chain couples TRBV5-1 to TRBJ2-3, with 10 bases identical to TRBD2. Germline trimming cut 0 bases from V and 4 bases from J; bases unmatched to any gene: 2. Germline-derived CDR1 and CDR2 are SGHRS and YFSETQ. The CDR3 extends over 15 amino acids. Together with reference TRBV5-1 and TRBJ2-3, the CDR3 gives the full variable domain: KAGVTQTPRYLIKTRGQQVTLSCSPISGHRSVSWYQQTPGQGLQFLFEYFSETQRNKGNFPGRFSGRQFSNSRSEMNVSTLELGDSALYLCASSLGTSGSDTQYFGPGTRLTVL.

V is TRBV25-1 and J is TRBJ1-2, with D tentatively TRBD1 (6 bases). The V and J ends lost 2 bases and 13 bases respectively, with 17 bases between them. CDR1 and CDR2 (germline): MGHDK, SYGVNS. The length of the CDR3 is 13 residues. The CDR3 loop is CASSEGGREGGTF. CDR3 nucleotides: TGTGCCAGCAGTGAAGGGGGCAGGGAAGGGGGCACCTTC.

The CDR3 region is CASSSTGASSGANVLTF. Here the CDR3 DNA reads TGTGCCAGCAGCTCGACAGGGGCTAGCTCTGGGGCCAACGTCCTGACTTTC. The V gene is TRBV5-4, the J gene TRBJ2-6, with TRBD1 identical over 8 bases. This CDR3 has 17 residues. Per the germline V gene, CDR1 is SGHNT and CDR2 is YYREEE (reference sequence). Trimming at V came to 3 bases and at J to 0 bases, leaving 5 bases not matched to a gene.

The rearrangement uses TRBV19 and TRBJ2-7; D may be TRBD1 (5 bases). The CDR3 consists of 13 residues. V lost 5 bases to trimming and J lost 2 bases, with 10 bases between them. Germline V CDR1 and CDR2: LNHDA, SQIVND (reference sequence). CDR3 nucleotides: TGTGCCAGTAGTTCTGGACACGCCTACGAGCAGTACTTC. Residues: CASSSGHAYEQYF.

This chain uses TRBV7-2 with TRBJ1-2, with a tentative D call TRBD1 (5 bases). CDR3 length: 14 residues. Germline CDR1 is SGHTA and CDR2 is FQGNSA. Trimming cost V 5 bases and J 4 bases, with 14 bases left between them. CDR3 coding DNA: TGTGCCAGCAGCCTGACAGAGTTAATCTATGGCTACACCTTC. Translating it yields CASSLTELIYGYTF.

The rearrangement uses TRBV30 and TRBJ1-4; D is unclear. Germline values: CDR1 GTSNPN, CDR2 SVGIG (reference sequence). This CDR3 has 12 residues. Trimming pared 2 bases from V and 7 bases from J, leaving 8 bases between. CDR3 residues: CAWSLTREKLFF. CDR3 sequence (DNA): TGTGCCTGGAGTTTAACTCGTGAAAAACTGTTTTTT.

J is TRBJ1-2 and V is TRBV18; possibly TRBD1 for D (5 bases). Looked up from germline, CDR1 is KGHSH and CDR2 is LQKENI. This CDR3 comprises 16 residues. Deletions cut 3 bases from V and 5 bases from J, with 19 bases between. The CDR3 DNA sequence: TGTGCCAGCTCACCCAGCCTAGACAGCCTGGAGTATGGCTACACCTTC. Protein sequence: CASSPSLDSLEYGYTF.

The V and J genes are TRBV13 and TRBJ1-2; 9 bases are shared with TRBD1. V dropped 0 bases and J dropped 10; count of bases not matched to a gene: 6. The germline V gene encodes CDR1 PRHDT and CDR2 FYEKMQ (reference sequence). CDR3 length equals 14 residues. The DNA for the CDR3 is TGTGCCAGCAGCTTAGGCGGGACAGGGAAGGACTACACCTTC. Residues: CASSLGGTGKDYTF. Complete variable domain (other parts from reference TRBV13 and TRBJ1-2): AAGVIQSPRHLIKEKRETATLKCYPIPRHDTVYWYQQGPGQDPQFLISFYEKMQSDKGSIPDRFSAQQFSDYHSELNMSSLELGDSALYFCASSLGGTGKDYTFGSGTRLTVV.

The rearrangement uses TRBV2 and TRBJ2-4, with D perhaps matching TRBD1 (5 bases). The CDR3 is 15 residues long. Germline assignment: CDR1 SNHLY and CDR2 FYNNEI. V lost 4 bases, J lost 0 bases, and 10 bases lay in between. CDR3 loop: CASSGDSLAKNIQYF. The CDR3 coding sequence is TGTGCCAGCAGTGGCGACAGCCTAGCCAAAAACATTCAGTACTTC.

The chain combines TRBV5-1 with TRBJ1-3; the match to TRBD1 covers 7 bases. From germline, CDR1 is SGHRS and CDR2 YFSETQ. V was pared by 4 bases and J by 0 bases, with 7 bases of the junction left unmatched. This CDR3 contains 16 residues. CDR3: CASSVDRMNSGNTIYF. The CDR3 DNA is TGCGCCAGCAGCGTGGACAGGATGAACTCTGGAAACACCATATATTTT.

The chain joins TRBV7-3 to TRBJ2-3; 8 positions agree with TRBD1. V trimming: 4 bases; J trimming: 5 bases; junction bases outside the gene matches: 2. CDR1 is SGHTA and CDR2 is FQGTGA in the germline V gene. The CDR3 totals 13 residues. CDR3 sequence reads: CASSSTGVDTQYF. CDR3 bases: TGTGCCAGCAGCTCGACAGGGGTAGATACGCAGTATTTT.

This chain joins TRBV9 and TRBJ2-1; a possible D gene is TRBD2 (6 bases). This CDR3 has 15 residues. The germline CDR1 and CDR2 sequences are SGDLS and YYNGEE. Trimming shortened V by 6 bases and J by 2 bases, and 15 bases separated the two germline ends. The chain's CDR3 is CASTPWRGPYNEQFF. In nucleotides, the CDR3 is TGTGCCAGCACCCCTTGGAGGGGACCCTACAATGAGCAGTTCTTC.

J is TRBJ2-1 and V is TRBV6-5; 7 nucleotides line up with TRBD1. The germline V gene has CDR1 MNHEY and CDR2 SVGAGI. V shed 6 bases, J shed 4 bases, and the junction held 9 bases outside the gene matches. CDR3 length: 15 amino acids. The CDR3 region is CASRRGTEAYNEQFF. In DNA, the CDR3 is TGTGCCAGCAGGAGGGGGACAGAGGCGTACAATGAGCAGTTCTTC.

The chain recombines TRBV7-2 with TRBJ1-1; D unresolved. This CDR3 region has 15 residues. With 1 base removed from V and 2 bases from J, the gap between germline ends came to 11 bases. Germline CDR1 reads SGHTA; CDR2 reads FQGNSA. The CDR3 reads CASSLGGGKNTEAFF. The DNA of the CDR3 is TGTGCCAGCAGCTTAGGGGGAGGGAAAAACACTGAAGCTTTCTTT.